The rows below give T cell receptor beta chains drawn from one sample of a study of blood T cell repertoires in COVID-19. Assay used: immunoSEQ multiplex PCR; TCRdb lists only in-frame clones, some missing. Here the sample spans fewer than 250,000 clones, less than 85% being singletons. What was sequenced was peripheral blood. These receptors were obtained from a woman in her forties or fifties with acute or convalescent COVID-19. CDR3s include the opening cysteine and the closing phenylalanine or tryptophan.

>TRBV6-4
CASSEGGRLSTDTQYF
>TRBV19
CASSVNRVNSPLHF
>TRBV28
CASSHTPFYEQYF
>TRBV19
CASNQAGVTDTQYF
>TRBV14
CASGDAKTSGYEQYF
>TRBV18
CASSPPKGARESDTQYF
>TRBV6-6
CASSPGGGYGYTF
>TRBV21-1
CASSKAGTGMETQYF
>TRBV12-3/TRBV12-4
CASSSLGGQPQHF
>TRBV3-1/TRBV3-2
CASSQDHRGTYEQYF
>TRBV6-6
CASSTASGSHNEQFF
>TRBV10-2
CASSESRRTGANVLTF
>TRBV15
CATSLGVTGELFF
>TRBV5-4
CASSIRGANEKLFF
>TRBV6-6
CASSSPGGGRNYEQYF
>TRBV18
CASSPPGALWGYEQYF
>TRBV5-1
CASSLGQGRNSPLHF
>TRBV3-1/TRBV3-2
CASSRDRSSYEQYF
>TRBV28
CASRGSGRDTQYF
>TRBV5-6
CASSIAGGGYNEQFF
>TRBV27
CASRERGTDTQYF
>TRBV18
CASSPAGTANQPQHF
>TRBV19
CASSINGDYGYTF
>TRBV10-3
CAIGDRVGSPLHF
>TRBV9
CASSASTGNSPLHF
>TRBV28
CASSLITGGSTGYGYTF
>TRBV19
CASSIPTGTRYGYTF
>TRBV6-5
CASNSGGRVTGELFF
>TRBV7-2
CASSPGTSGSRTDTQYF
>TRBV7-2
CASSLPGGNYGYTF
>TRBV28
CASRSLSPLHF
>TRBV20-1
CSASEAGSLGKAFF
>TRBV7-2
CASSLAGGLTEAFF
>TRBV4-1
CASSQLLDNNEQFF
>TRBV28
CAGNRGLRSPLHF
>TRBV28
CASSSTAGESGEKLFF
>TRBV12-3/TRBV12-4
CASSLGGTAFF
>TRBV6-5
CASSYSDSRTDYGYTF
>TRBV28
CASSSPAGQVYEQYF
>TRBV18
CASSQGTNIYSYNEQFF
>TRBV19
CASSIMGGTMNTEAFF
>TRBV13
CASSFTQQGGDSPLHF
>TRBV25-1
CASSESTDTQYF
>TRBV4-2
CASSRGGTGNNEKLFF
>TRBV2
CASSTGLAAQYF
>TRBV11-2
CASSLGRTGPTEQYF
>TRBV2
CASSQRTGELYEQYF
>TRBV4-1
CASSQLQGEKLFF
>TRBV20-1
CSASSGLVNNQPQHF
>TRBV11-2
CASSSQQSTEAFF
>TRBV11-3
CASSPRTGGGEQYF
>TRBV6-5
CASSYFREAYGYTF